A selection of T cell receptor beta chains follows, all from one sample in a study of blood T cells in healthy people across ages. TCRdb re-called the 5' RACE reads through MiXCR, storing one row per CDR3 protein. The sample consists of over 1.5 million distinct CDR3 sequences, roughly 50% of them appearing once. Source material: blood. These receptor sequences come from a woman in her forties in good health. Each CDR3 is given with its conserved first and last residue. Fields, in order: J gene, clone size, D gene, V gene, CDR3 DNA, CDR3 protein. The D gene is left open where the match is weak. Clone size is stated in some rows and not others, as once, few, many or a class when expanded.

>TRBJ1-6|-|-|TRBV4-3
TGCGCCAGCAGCCAAGATTGGGGGGCAGGAGATAATTCACCCCTCCACTTT
CASSQDWGAGDNSPLHF
>TRBJ2-7|-|-|TRBV6-1
TGTGCCAGCAGTGAATCCAAGAAGTTTTACGAGCAGTACTTC
CASSESKKFYEQYF
>TRBJ2-1|-|-|TRBV29-1
TGCAGCGGGGGTGGGGGCGTAAATGAGCAGTTCTTC
CSGGGGVNEQFF
>TRBJ2-3|few|-|TRBV27
TGTGCCAGCCGACCAGGGATGGAAGATACGCAGTATTTT
CASRPGMEDTQYF
>TRBJ2-5|-|-|TRBV18
TGTGCCAGCTCACCCGACGGGGCCCTCCAAGAGACCCAGTACTTC
CASSPDGALQETQYF
>TRBJ2-3|-|-|TRBV7-2
TGTGCCAGCACCTCCGCCCAGGGAAGAACAGATACGCAGTATTTT
CASTSAQGRTDTQYF
>TRBJ2-3|few|-|TRBV12-5
TGTGCTAGTGGTTTACCCCCATCCAGGAGCACGGGTCAAGATACGCAGTATTTT
CASGLPPSRSTGQDTQYF
>TRBJ1-2|-|-|TRBV7-3
TGTGCCGGCAGCTTAAATCCGTTGCAGCCTGGGGGCTACACCTTC
CAGSLNPLQPGGYTF
>TRBJ2-7|-|-|TRBV20-1
TGCAGTGCTCCCGACAGGTTCTATGGCTACGAGCAGTACTTC
CSAPDRFYGYEQYF
>TRBJ1-6|-|TRBD1|TRBV28
TGTGCCAGCAGGGCCAGACAGGGACGTAATTCACCCCTCCACTTT
CASRARQGRNSPLHF
>TRBJ2-1|few|TRBD2|TRBV12-3/TRBV12-4
TGTGCCAGCAGCCCTCGGACTAGCGATGGGGTATACAATGAGCAGTTCTTC
CASSPRTSDGVYNEQFF
>TRBJ2-7|-|-|TRBV20-1
TGCAGTGCTAGAGTCGGACAGAATCCGTCCTACGAGCAGTACTTC
CSARVGQNPSYEQYF
>TRBJ1-2|-|TRBD1|TRBV6-6
TGTGCCACCATTATGGGGACAGGGACTTTGTGGGGCTACACCTTC
CATIMGTGTLWGYTF
>TRBJ2-3|-|-|TRBV4-3
TGCGCCAGCAGCCAAGATTCCCGGCCAGATACGCAGTATTTT
CASSQDSRPDTQYF
>TRBJ2-3|-|TRBD2|TRBV10-2
TGCGCCAGCACCGGCGGGGGGGGAGATACGCAGTATTTT
CASTGGGGDTQYF
>TRBJ2-3|few|-|TRBV5-1
TGCGCCAGCAGCCTCCTAGGAGGAGGCGAGACAGATACGCAGTATTTT
CASSLLGGGETDTQYF
>TRBJ2-5|-|-|TRBV3-1
TGTGCCAGCAGCCAAGGCATCGGGCGCCAAGAGACCCAGTACTTC
CASSQGIGRQETQYF
>TRBJ2-7|-|-|TRBV25-1
TGTGCCAGCAAGAGTCCCGGACAGACCTACGAGCAGTACTTC
CASKSPGQTYEQYF
>TRBJ2-1|few|TRBD2|TRBV12-3/TRBV12-4
TGTGCCAGCAGTTCGGCGGCGGGGGTTAGCAATGAGCAGTTCTTC
CASSSAAGVSNEQFF
>TRBJ1-4|-|-|TRBV20-1
TGCAGTGCTAGATCGGGACTGCGGGATGAAAAACTGTTTTTT
CSARSGLRDEKLFF
>TRBJ1-2|-|-|TRBV5-1
TGCGCCAGCAGCTTGGCCAAGGGGTTTCATGGCTACACCTTC
CASSLAKGFHGYTF
>TRBJ2-3|-|-|TRBV14
TGTGCCAGCAGCCAATTTTCGGGGGATACGCAGTATTTT
CASSQFSGDTQYF
>TRBJ1-2|-|TRBD1|TRBV7-2
TGTGCCAGCAGCAGGGACAGGGGGCAATTTGGCTACACCTTC
CASSRDRGQFGYTF
>TRBJ1-4|once|-|TRBV20-1
TGCAGTGTACGGGGAAGTGAAAAACTGTTTTTT
CSVRGSEKLFF
>TRBJ2-2|-|TRBD2|TRBV5-1
TGCGCCAGCAGCTTGAATGCTCCGGGGGGGACTCGAAACACCGGGGAGCTGTTTTTT
CASSLNAPGGTRNTGELFF
>TRBJ2-1|-|TRBD2|TRBV4-3
TGCGCCAGCAGCCAAGATGGGAGGGAGTTGAGTGAGCAGTTCTTC
CASSQDGRELSEQFF
>TRBJ1-5|-|-|TRBV7-9
TGTGCCAGCAGCTTAGATTCGGGGGGCGCTCAGCCCCAGCATTTT
CASSLDSGGAQPQHF
>TRBJ2-3|-|-|TRBV6-5
TGTGCCAGCCGGAGCGGACACACAGATACGCAGTATTTT
CASRSGHTDTQYF
>TRBJ2-5|-|-|TRBV20-1
TGCAGTGCTAGAGAATTGGGCAGAGAGACCCAGTACTTC
CSARELGRETQYF
>TRBJ2-5|few|TRBD2|TRBV5-1
TGCGCCAGCAGCCCCCGGACTAGCAGCTTCATCCAAGAGACCCAGTACTTC
CASSPRTSSFIQETQYF
>TRBJ2-5|-|-|TRBV20-1
TGCAGTGCTTCGCGGGGTGTGGAGACCCAGTACTTC
CSASRGVETQYF
>TRBJ2-7|few|-|TRBV2
TGTGCCAGCAGTGAAGGTTATATAGCCCTCTCCTACGAGCAGTACTTC
CASSEGYIALSYEQYF